The rows below give T cell receptor beta chains drawn from one sample of a study of blood T cell repertoires in COVID-19. This table comes from immunoSEQ multiplex PCR, and its TCRdb copy is limited to in-frame clones, with some not included. The table has about 140,000 clones, roughly 84% seen once. Sequencing was carried out using PBMCs or T cells enriched from blood (not recorded which). The receptors originated from a man aged 70-80 years who had been exposed to COVID-19. The CDR3 runs from the conserved cysteine through the conserved F or W. Each record gives: CDR3 DNA, CDR3 protein, V gene, J gene, clone size, D gene. The D gene is left open where the match is weak. The size field is filled for only some rows; it gives once, few, many or a size class.

CDR3nt: TGTGCCAGTAGGAGGACTGTGAACACTGAAGCTTTCTTT; CDR3aa: CASRRTVNTEAFF; v_gene: TRBV19; j_gene: TRBJ1-1; abundance: .; d_gene: .
CDR3nt: TGCGCCAGCAGCTTGGCTGCGGGTTTCACTGAAGCTTTCTTT; CDR3aa: CASSLAAGFTEAFF; v_gene: TRBV5-1; j_gene: TRBJ1-1; abundance: .; d_gene: .
CDR3nt: TGTGCCAGCAGCCAAACATCCGGGGGTGGCTACACCTTC; CDR3aa: CASSQTSGGGYTF; v_gene: TRBV14; j_gene: TRBJ1-2; abundance: .; d_gene: .
CDR3nt: TGTGCCAGCAGCGGAAGCGGGAACTCCTACAATGAGCAGTTCTTC; CDR3aa: CASSGSGNSYNEQFF; v_gene: TRBV9; j_gene: TRBJ2-1; abundance: .; d_gene: TRBD2
CDR3nt: TGTGCCAGCAGCCGGGATCACAATAACTATGGCTACACCTTC; CDR3aa: CASSRDHNNYGYTF; v_gene: TRBV7-3; j_gene: TRBJ1-2; abundance: .; d_gene: .
CDR3nt: TGTGCCAGCAGCGGAGGGGAAAATGAAAAACTGTTTTTT; CDR3aa: CASSGGENEKLFF; v_gene: TRBV11-2; j_gene: TRBJ1-4; abundance: once; d_gene: .
CDR3nt: TGTGCCAGCAGCTTCGACAGGGGGACTGAAGCTTTCTTT; CDR3aa: CASSFDRGTEAFF; v_gene: TRBV3-1/TRBV3-2; j_gene: TRBJ1-1; abundance: .; d_gene: TRBD1
CDR3nt: TGTGCCACCAGCAGAGGAGGCAGGGATTACTATGGCTACACCTTC; CDR3aa: CATSRGGRDYYGYTF; v_gene: TRBV15; j_gene: TRBJ1-2; abundance: .; d_gene: .
CDR3nt: TGTGCCAGCAGCTTTAAGACAGAATTTTATGGCTACACCTTC; CDR3aa: CASSFKTEFYGYTF; v_gene: TRBV7-8; j_gene: TRBJ1-2; abundance: .; d_gene: .
CDR3nt: TGTGCCAGCAGCTCTAGGGGTGATGTCTATGGCTACACCTTC; CDR3aa: CASSSRGDVYGYTF; v_gene: TRBV6-5; j_gene: TRBJ1-2; abundance: .; d_gene: .
CDR3nt: TGTGCCACTCAGGAGGGGACGGGCACTGAAGCTTTCTTT; CDR3aa: CATQEGTGTEAFF; v_gene: TRBV2; j_gene: TRBJ1-1; abundance: .; d_gene: .
CDR3nt: TGTGCCAGCAGTCAGACAGGGGCGAACAATCAGCCCCAGCATTTT; CDR3aa: CASSQTGANNQPQHF; v_gene: TRBV6-2/TRBV6-3; j_gene: TRBJ1-5; abundance: once; d_gene: TRBD1
CDR3nt: TGTGCCAGCAGCTTGATCACGGGACATGTCAATCAGCCCCAGCATTTT; CDR3aa: CASSLITGHVNQPQHF; v_gene: TRBV11-2; j_gene: TRBJ1-5; abundance: .; d_gene: .
CDR3nt: TGTGCCAGTAGTATAACCACTAGCGGGAGCACCGGGGAGCTGTTTTTT; CDR3aa: CASSITTSGSTGELFF; v_gene: TRBV19; j_gene: TRBJ2-2; abundance: once; d_gene: TRBD2
CDR3nt: TGTGCCGGCACAGGGGGTGGCTATGGCTACACCTTC; CDR3aa: CAGTGGGYGYTF; v_gene: TRBV19; j_gene: TRBJ1-2; abundance: .; d_gene: TRBD1
CDR3nt: TGTGCCAGCAGCTTAGGTGCCCAGGCTCTAGAGCAGTTCTTC; CDR3aa: CASSLGAQALEQFF; v_gene: TRBV7-9; j_gene: TRBJ2-1; abundance: .; d_gene: .
CDR3nt: TGTGCCAGCAGTGGGCTTGGGGAGTCTGGGGCCAACGTCCTGACTTTC; CDR3aa: CASSGLGESGANVLTF; v_gene: TRBV6-1; j_gene: TRBJ2-6; abundance: .; d_gene: .
CDR3nt: TGTGCCAGCAGCCCACAGACTGGAAACACCATATATTTT; CDR3aa: CASSPQTGNTIYF; v_gene: TRBV3-1/TRBV3-2; j_gene: TRBJ1-3; abundance: once; d_gene: .
CDR3nt: TGTGCCACCAGTGATATAGACAAAAACTATGGCTACACCTTC; CDR3aa: CATSDIDKNYGYTF; v_gene: TRBV24-1; j_gene: TRBJ1-2; abundance: .; d_gene: .
CDR3nt: TGTGCCAGCAGTTTACCCGGGACAGGGCCCTCCTTGATCTACAATGAGCAGTTCTTC; CDR3aa: CASSLPGTGPSLIYNEQFF; v_gene: TRBV28; j_gene: TRBJ2-1; abundance: .; d_gene: TRBD1
CDR3nt: TGTGCCAGCAGTCAAGGGGGTCCTCATGAGCAGTTCTTC; CDR3aa: CASSQGGPHEQFF; v_gene: TRBV28; j_gene: TRBJ2-1; abundance: .; d_gene: .
CDR3nt: TGTGCCAGCAGCAGACTAGTAGGTGATACGCAGTATTTT; CDR3aa: CASSRLVGDTQYF; v_gene: TRBV7-2; j_gene: TRBJ2-3; abundance: .; d_gene: .
CDR3nt: TGTGCCAGCAGTTACTCCTTAATGCGACAGGGGTCATATTCACCCCTCCACTTT; CDR3aa: CASSYSLMRQGSYSPLHF; v_gene: TRBV6-2/TRBV6-3; j_gene: TRBJ1-6; abundance: .; d_gene: TRBD1
CDR3nt: TGTGCCAGCAGCTTAGTAGCGGGGGCGAACACCGGGGAGCTGTTTTTT; CDR3aa: CASSLVAGANTGELFF; v_gene: TRBV7-6; j_gene: TRBJ2-2; abundance: .; d_gene: TRBD2
CDR3nt: TGTGCCAGCAGTGGGCAGGGTGGAACCGGGGAGCTGTTTTTT; CDR3aa: CASSGQGGTGELFF; v_gene: TRBV6-2/TRBV6-3; j_gene: TRBJ2-2; abundance: .; d_gene: .
CDR3nt: TGTGCCAGCAGCTTAGTTGGACTAGCGGGCGGGACCCGGCACATTCAGTACTTC; CDR3aa: CASSLVGLAGGTRHIQYF; v_gene: TRBV7-2; j_gene: TRBJ2-4; abundance: .; d_gene: TRBD2
CDR3nt: TGTGCCAGTAGTTCCTCGACAAGGACCTACGAGCAGTACTTC; CDR3aa: CASSSSTRTYEQYF; v_gene: TRBV19; j_gene: TRBJ2-7; abundance: .; d_gene: .
CDR3nt: TGTGCCAGCAGCTCAGCCGCAGGGGGTCACTATGGCTACACCTTC; CDR3aa: CASSSAAGGHYGYTF; v_gene: TRBV7-2; j_gene: TRBJ1-2; abundance: .; d_gene: TRBD1
CDR3nt: TGTGCCAGTAGGGGTAGCGGGAGCTACGAGCAGTACTTC; CDR3aa: CASRGSGSYEQYF; v_gene: TRBV19; j_gene: TRBJ2-7; abundance: .; d_gene: TRBD2
CDR3nt: TGTGCCAGCAGCCGGGACTCTAGCTCCTACAATGAGCAGTTCTTC; CDR3aa: CASSRDSSSYNEQFF; v_gene: TRBV11-1; j_gene: TRBJ2-1; abundance: .; d_gene: .
CDR3nt: TGTGCCAGCAGTTTATTTTTACAGGGGCGCGATGAGCAGTTCTTC; CDR3aa: CASSLFLQGRDEQFF; v_gene: TRBV27; j_gene: TRBJ2-1; abundance: .; d_gene: TRBD1
CDR3nt: TGTGCCAGCAGCGTATCCGGGACAGGGGCCCGGGGTGAAAAACTGTTTTTT; CDR3aa: CASSVSGTGARGEKLFF; v_gene: TRBV7-2; j_gene: TRBJ1-4; abundance: .; d_gene: TRBD1
CDR3nt: TGTGCCAGCAGCGAGGGGGTTATGTCCTACAATGAGCAGTTCTTC; CDR3aa: CASSEGVMSYNEQFF; v_gene: TRBV9; j_gene: TRBJ2-1; abundance: .; d_gene: .
CDR3nt: TGTGCCAGCAGCCTGGAGGGGACAGGGTATTCTGGAAACACCATATATTTT; CDR3aa: CASSLEGTGYSGNTIYF; v_gene: TRBV5-8; j_gene: TRBJ1-3; abundance: .; d_gene: TRBD1
CDR3nt: TGTGCCAGCAGCTCCATAGCGGGAGTCACAGATACGCAGTATTTT; CDR3aa: CASSSIAGVTDTQYF; v_gene: TRBV11-2; j_gene: TRBJ2-3; abundance: .; d_gene: TRBD2
CDR3nt: TGCGCCAGCAGCTTGAAGGGGGCCTATAGCACAGATACGCAGTATTTT; CDR3aa: CASSLKGAYSTDTQYF; v_gene: TRBV5-1; j_gene: TRBJ2-3; abundance: .; d_gene: TRBD1
CDR3nt: TGTGCCAGCAGCCCCCAGGGGATGTCCCCGGGCTACACCTTC; CDR3aa: CASSPQGMSPGYTF; v_gene: TRBV7-2; j_gene: TRBJ1-2; abundance: .; d_gene: .
CDR3nt: TGTGCCAGCAGTTTGGACTCTTCCTACGAGCAGTACTTC; CDR3aa: CASSLDSSYEQYF; v_gene: TRBV12-3/TRBV12-4; j_gene: TRBJ2-7; abundance: .; d_gene: .
CDR3nt: TGCGCCAGCAGCTCCACCGGGACAGGGGGCCCGGCAAACTATGGCTACACCTTC; CDR3aa: CASSSTGTGGPANYGYTF; v_gene: TRBV5-1; j_gene: TRBJ1-2; abundance: .; d_gene: TRBD1
CDR3nt: TGTGCCAGCAGACCGGGACAAAACTATGGCTACACCTTC; CDR3aa: CASRPGQNYGYTF; v_gene: TRBV6-5; j_gene: TRBJ1-2; abundance: .; d_gene: .
CDR3nt: TGTGCCAGCAGCCGCGGGGACCGGTCTGAAAATGAGCAGTTCTTC; CDR3aa: CASSRGDRSENEQFF; v_gene: TRBV3-1/TRBV3-2; j_gene: TRBJ2-1; abundance: .; d_gene: .
CDR3nt: TGTGCCGTCAGGGCAGGGTACAATGAGCAGTTCTTC; CDR3aa: CAVRAGYNEQFF; v_gene: TRBV7-9; j_gene: TRBJ2-1; abundance: once; d_gene: .
CDR3nt: TGTGCCAGCAGCGAACTACCGGGACAAGGCTACACCTTC; CDR3aa: CASSELPGQGYTF; v_gene: TRBV7-2; j_gene: TRBJ1-2; abundance: .; d_gene: .
CDR3nt: TGTGCCAGTAGTCTGTCACCGGGGGGACCCAGCCCCTACGAGCAGTACTTC; CDR3aa: CASSLSPGGPSPYEQYF; v_gene: TRBV19; j_gene: TRBJ2-7; abundance: .; d_gene: TRBD2
CDR3nt: TGTGCCAGCCGCCGGGGAGCGGGGGAGACCCAGTACTTC; CDR3aa: CASRRGAGETQYF; v_gene: TRBV7-2; j_gene: TRBJ2-5; abundance: .; d_gene: TRBD2
CDR3nt: TGTGCCAGCAGCTTGGAGAGGGACAGAGTTAATGAAAAACTGTTTTTT; CDR3aa: CASSLERDRVNEKLFF; v_gene: TRBV5-4; j_gene: TRBJ1-4; abundance: .; d_gene: TRBD1
CDR3nt: TGTGCCAGCAGTTTAAGCGGTTTTTCACCCCTCCACTTT; CDR3aa: CASSLSGFSPLHF; v_gene: TRBV12-3/TRBV12-4; j_gene: TRBJ1-6; abundance: few; d_gene: .
CDR3nt: TGTGCCAGCAGTTACCTAGGACAGGGGAGGGTGCAGTACTTC; CDR3aa: CASSYLGQGRVQYF; v_gene: TRBV6-6; j_gene: TRBJ2-7; abundance: .; d_gene: TRBD1
CDR3nt: TGTGCCAGCAGCTTAGTCACCGGGTTGAACACTGAAGCTTTCTTT; CDR3aa: CASSLVTGLNTEAFF; v_gene: TRBV7-8; j_gene: TRBJ1-1; abundance: .; d_gene: .
CDR3nt: TGTGCCAGTAGTATAACCACTCGCGGGAGGGCCCGGACCGGGGAGCTGTTTTTT; CDR3aa: CASSITTRGRARTGELFF; v_gene: TRBV19; j_gene: TRBJ2-2; abundance: .; d_gene: TRBD2
CDR3nt: TGTGCCAGCAGCCCTAGTACATTCTCCGTTAATGAGCAGTTCTTC; CDR3aa: CASSPSTFSVNEQFF; v_gene: TRBV11-2; j_gene: TRBJ2-1; abundance: .; d_gene: .
CDR3nt: TGTGCCAGTAGTCAAAGATCGGTCCTTGATAACTATGGCTACACCTTC; CDR3aa: CASSQRSVLDNYGYTF; v_gene: TRBV19; j_gene: TRBJ1-2; abundance: .; d_gene: .
CDR3nt: TGTGCCAGCAGCCCCTGGGTCCGGGACAGGGGGTTGAACACTGAAGCTTTCTTT; CDR3aa: CASSPWVRDRGLNTEAFF; v_gene: TRBV13; j_gene: TRBJ1-1; abundance: .; d_gene: TRBD1